This T cell receptor (beta chain) was captured by sequencing in a study of blood T cells in healthy people across ages. Study as a whole: Template switching retrieved approximately one barcoded beta molecule for each two T cells.

V was trimmed by 5 bases and J by 0 bases, leaving 16 bases between them. CDR3 length: 16 residues. Germline assignment: CDR1 MNHEY and CDR2 SVGEGT. Study-wide findings and caveats: It was not possible, with unsorted PBMCs, to conclusively compare naive and antigen-experienced cells. Expanded clonotype changes were possibly confounded by unknown donor CMV status.

Sample-barcoded 5' priming and a J-beta primer mix drove a second PCR of roughly 6 to 12 cycles. MiXCR, run by TCRdb on the 5' RACE reads, gives a single entry per CDR3 protein. The data show approximately 850,000 distinct CDR3 sequences, with 44% seen just once and roughly 18% held by the top ten. About this clonotype: The antigen remains unidentified.

The TCR sequence derives from a man aged 55-75 years in good health. The chain has TRBV6-2 or TRBV6-3 and TRBJ1-1, with no clear D. The sequenced sample consisted of blood. The CDR3: CASSRRHPDLNTEAFF. CDR3 bases: TGTGCCAGCAGTAGACGGCATCCCGATCTGAACACTGAAGCTTTCTTT.